These T cell receptor beta chains were read from a single sample in a study of T-cell memory formation after mild COVID-19. TCRdb re-analysed the 5' RACE reads in MiXCR, keeping a single row per CDR3 protein. The sample lists 350,000 to 500,000 distinct CDR3 sequences; roughly a quarter were seen once. The sequenced sample was PBMCs or a T cell subset sorted from them (not recorded which). These TCRs come from an adult woman who had mild COVID-19 (a few samples of this study predate the infection). Cell type and time point are not known. The CDR3 runs from the conserved cysteine through the conserved F or W. The D gene is left open where the match is weak. Clone size appears in some rows only: once, few, many, or a class for an expanded clone.

CASSPPTGYQETQYF,TGTGCCAGCTCACCGCCGACAGGGTACCAAGAGACCCAGTACTTC,TRBV18,few,TRBJ2-5,TRBD1
CSASTWGTSTDTQYF,TGCAGTGCTAGTACTTGGGGGACTAGCACAGATACGCAGTATTTT,TRBV20-1,few,TRBJ2-3,NA
CASIRGRGSYGYTF,TGTGCCAGCATCAGGGGTCGGGGTAGCTATGGCTACACCTTC,TRBV21-1,few,TRBJ1-2,NA
CASSLSGGAREQYF,TGTGCCAGCAGTTTAAGCGGGGGGGCTCGCGAGCAGTACTTC,TRBV12-3/TRBV12-4,NA,TRBJ2-7,TRBD2
CAWSPRGRGLAEQYF,TGTGCCTGGAGCCCCAGGGGCAGGGGGCTGGCCGAGCAGTACTTC,TRBV30,NA,TRBJ2-7,TRBD1
CASHGGTDTQYF,TGTGCCAGCCACGGGGGCACAGATACGCAGTATTTT,TRBV6-6,NA,TRBJ2-3,NA
CASSMGSSYEQYF,TGTGCCAGTAGTATGGGAAGCTCCTACGAGCAGTACTTC,TRBV19,NA,TRBJ2-7,NA
CASSYPLNTEAFF,TGTGCCAGCAGTTACCCTTTGAACACTGAAGCTTTCTTT,TRBV6-2/TRBV6-3,few,TRBJ1-1,NA
CASSPPRAEKGETQYF,TGTGCCAGCAGCCCCCCAAGGGCAGAGAAGGGCGAGACCCAGTACTTC,TRBV4-2,NA,TRBJ2-5,NA
CASSPAGGVETQYF,TGTGCCAGCAGCCCAGCGGGGGGGGTAGAGACCCAGTACTTC,TRBV9,few,TRBJ2-5,TRBD2
CASSQDPSVISYEQYF,TGCGCCAGCAGCCAAGATCCCTCAGTTATTTCCTACGAGCAGTACTTC,TRBV4-1,few,TRBJ2-7,NA
CATSDLNRQSNEQFF,TGTGCCACCAGTGATTTGAATCGACAGTCCAATGAGCAGTTCTTC,TRBV24-1,once,TRBJ2-1,NA
CAGKASGTEAFF,TGTGCCGGCAAGGCTAGTGGCACTGAAGCTTTCTTT,TRBV18,NA,TRBJ1-1,NA